This TCR beta chain was observed in a study of graft-versus-host responses after intestinal transplantation (dated by TCRdb to the early 2020s). Looking at the study overall: Multivisceral, liver-intestinal, or isolated intestinal transplants were received by the recipients. Every recipient was given anti-thymocyte globulin induction, followed by approximately 3 years of maintenance tacrolimus and steroids. Bulk TCR-beta CDR3 sequencing was used to track graft-versus-host and host-versus-graft alloreactive T cell clones in the graft, circulation and bone marrow after intestinal transplantation. To identify alloreactive clones, pre-transplant mixed lymphocyte reaction products were sequenced and compared with unstimulated pre-transplant donor and recipient T cells. The cohort enrolled 24 intestinal transplant recipients, one of whom was a retransplant, and a few patients without pretransplant specimens were excluded. A peak of at least 4% donor T cells among recipient peripheral blood mononuclear cells was the definition used for donor T cell macrochimerism. Instead of going to the commercial service, samples from a few later patients were sequenced in-house on an Illumina MiSeq and processed with MiXCR.

The time point label, read with the paper, signifies: cells obtained before transplantation from donor or recipient. Mixed lymphocyte reactions plated approximately 200,000 CFSE-labeled pre-transplant responders with approximately 200,000 irradiated violet-dye-labeled stimulators and were cultured for about 6 days. After the mixed lymphocyte reaction, proliferating CD3+CD4+CFSE-low and CD3+CD8+CFSE-low responder cells were FACS-sorted on a BD Influx sorter. On this clone: One base away there is no much larger clone; base qualities are not given.

Study-wide conclusions, independent of this receptor: In the allografts of patients with donor T cell macrochimerism, GvH to HvG T cell clonal ratios were high. Conclusions were limited by the relatively low number and heterogeneity of intestinal transplant patients. GvH clones were detected in recipient bone marrow, and some appeared earlier in ileal mucosa or blood, consistent with an intestinal mucosal origin. Early after transplant, peak levels of circulating GvH clones were associated with declines in HvG clones.

CDR1 and CDR2, per the germline V gene, are MNHEY and SVGAGI. The CDR3, cysteine through phenylalanine, is 13 amino acids long. Of all the DNA, just the CDR3 is kept, 39 bases in frame from base 1. The trim is 4 bases for V and 2 bases for J, with a gap of 9 bases between the germline ends. The library was prepared using the immunoSEQ multiplex PCR assay. For most patients, genomic DNA was isolated with the Qiagen DNeasy Blood and Tissue Kit and sent frozen to Adaptive Biotechnologies for TCR sequencing. Adaptive Biotechnologies carried out high-throughput TCR-beta CDR3 sequencing of genomic DNA for most patients. The authors' pipeline ran thus. TCR sequencing data were retrieved from Adaptive's ImmunoSEQ software for 15 to 20 patients, whereas three other patients were processed with MiXCR and VDJtools. CD4 versus CD8 sorting errors were corrected by removing sequences found in both subsets at a frequency ratio below 5:1. Because the origin of CDR3 nucleotide sequences shared between donor and recipient could not be assigned, those sequences were removed. To be classed as alloreactive, a clone needed at least 2-fold expansion over unstimulated cells and a minimum CFSE-low frequency of 0.002% (template counts) or 0.001% (read counts). Mappable clones were those detected in sequenced pre-transplant spleen, lymph node, or MLR CFSE-low populations of the donor or recipient. The cumulative frequency of alloreactive clones was calculated as a percentage of all sequences, weighted by copy number. The table comes from immuneACCESS by way of TCRdb, which keeps in-frame sequences with V and J called. Part of the clones is missing from these tables; in studies checked, under half for an unresolved V gene and the rest for unknown reasons. The V and J calls and clone size come from that table; D and trimming were worked out from the DNA. For this sample the table gives 350 to 450 clones, of which 40% to 50% were detected only once. In total, the top ten clones hold roughly a fifth of the sample.

This TCR derives from a human patient who was an organ donor for intestinal transplantation. The chain employs TRBV6-5 and TRBJ2-7, and possibly TRBD2, on 5 matching bases. The sequencing used alloreactive CD4+ T cells from a mixed lymphocyte reaction culture, collected before transplantation. The intended sense of this specimen's cell subset or site label: CFSE-low proliferating T cells sorted from roughly 6-day pre-transplant mixed lymphocyte reaction (GvH or HvG direction). CDR3 loop: CASSSVAPYEQYF. The nucleotide sequence reads TGTGCCAGCAGTTCGGTAGCGCCCTACGAGCAGTACTTC.